This T cell receptor (beta chain) was sequenced in a study of T cell clones after liver transplantation. Study observations and caveats: Compared with third party-reactive sequences, donor-reactive ones declined more, independent of withdrawal success. These preliminary findings come from unstandardized post-transplant sampling times. The donor-reactive repertoire was only partly measurable in a couple of subjects, lacking donor cells.

Profiling relied on immunoSEQ multiplex PCR, and the TCRdb table lists in-frame clones only, not all of them. The sample contains 68,000 or so clones, around 80% of which appear only once. The CDR3 runs to 19 residues. On this clone itself: What it binds is not known.

Material: CD4+ T cells from blood, obtained before liver transplant. The chain employs TRBV1 and TRBJ2-2; TRBD2, the table's D call, lacks a check against the DNA. TRBV1 represents a pseudogene. The source is a human donor who received a liver transplant. CDR3 DNA sequence: TGCACCAGCAGCCATCCACGACTAGCGGGAGGGCCTAGCACCGGGGAGCTGTTTTTT. Amino acids: CTSSHPRLAGGPSTGELFF.